The rows below give T cell receptor beta chains drawn from one sample of a study of cytomegalovirus exposure and HLA in healthy donors. The protocol was immunoSEQ multiplex PCR, while the TCRdb copy is restricted to in-frame clones and leaves out a portion. Of over 200,000 clones in the sample, about 85% were seen once. Specimen: PBMCs. The receptors stem from a human donor in good health. CDR3s include the opening cysteine and the closing phenylalanine or tryptophan. Each record gives: D gene, J gene, clone size, V gene, CDR3 DNA, CDR3 protein. The D gene is left open where the match is weak. Size tells how often a clone was seen (once, few, many) or the class of an expanded clone, and some rows leave it out.

d_call: -; j_call: TRBJ1-2; clone_size: -; v_call: TRBV29-1; cdr3_nt: TGCAGCGTTGGGGGAGGGTCTGGGCGCTACACCTTC; cdr3_aa: CSVGGGSGRYTF
d_call: TRBD1; j_call: TRBJ2-1; clone_size: -; v_call: TRBV7-2; cdr3_nt: TGTGCCACCAGGACAGGGGGCTCCTACAATGAGCAGTTCTTC; cdr3_aa: CATRTGGSYNEQFF
d_call: TRBD1; j_call: TRBJ2-7; clone_size: once; v_call: TRBV6-5; cdr3_nt: TGTGCCAGCAGTTTCTACAGGGGCACCTACGAGCAGTACTTC; cdr3_aa: CASSFYRGTYEQYF
d_call: TRBD1; j_call: TRBJ1-1; clone_size: -; v_call: TRBV28; cdr3_nt: TGTGCCAGCAGTTTATCAGGGGGCTGGAACACTGAAGCTTTCTTT; cdr3_aa: CASSLSGGWNTEAFF
d_call: TRBD1; j_call: TRBJ1-2; clone_size: -; v_call: TRBV2; cdr3_nt: TGTGCCAGCAGTGGGCAGGGGGTCGGCTATGGCTACACCTTC; cdr3_aa: CASSGQGVGYGYTF
d_call: -; j_call: TRBJ1-2; clone_size: -; v_call: TRBV10-3; cdr3_nt: TGTGCCATCAGGACAGATGGCTACACCTTC; cdr3_aa: CAIRTDGYTF
d_call: TRBD2; j_call: TRBJ2-2; clone_size: -; v_call: TRBV5-5; cdr3_nt: TGTGCCAGCAGCCTTCGGACTAGCGGGAGTTCCGGGGAGCTGTTTTTT; cdr3_aa: CASSLRTSGSSGELFF
d_call: -; j_call: TRBJ1-5; clone_size: many; v_call: TRBV28; cdr3_nt: TGTGCCAGCAGTTTTATGGGGCGTCAGCCCCAGCATTTT; cdr3_aa: CASSFMGRQPQHF
d_call: -; j_call: TRBJ1-1; clone_size: once; v_call: TRBV2; cdr3_nt: TGTGCCAGCAGTTCGGACAAGAACACTGAAGCTTTCTTT; cdr3_aa: CASSSDKNTEAFF
d_call: -; j_call: TRBJ1-2; clone_size: -; v_call: TRBV7-2; cdr3_nt: TGTGCCAGCAGCTTAGGAGGGATTTCTCCGGCGAACTATGGCTACACCTTC; cdr3_aa: CASSLGGISPANYGYTF
d_call: TRBD2; j_call: TRBJ2-7; clone_size: -; v_call: TRBV5-5; cdr3_nt: TGTGCCAGCAGCTTGGGGGTAGCGGGAGGGCCCTACGAGCAGTACTTC; cdr3_aa: CASSLGVAGGPYEQYF
d_call: TRBD2; j_call: TRBJ2-1; clone_size: -; v_call: TRBV7-9; cdr3_nt: TGTGCCAGCAGCTTATCGGGCGGGAGTAGCTACAATGAGCAGTTCTTC; cdr3_aa: CASSLSGGSSYNEQFF
d_call: TRBD1; j_call: TRBJ1-5; clone_size: -; v_call: TRBV2; cdr3_nt: TGTGCCAGCAGCGCTGACAGGGACGATCTGCAGCCCCAGCATTTT; cdr3_aa: CASSADRDDLQPQHF
d_call: TRBD1; j_call: TRBJ2-3; clone_size: -; v_call: TRBV10-1; cdr3_nt: TGCGCCAGCAGTTATCGACAGGGTCGCACAGATACGCAGTATTTT; cdr3_aa: CASSYRQGRTDTQYF
d_call: -; j_call: TRBJ2-5; clone_size: once; v_call: TRBV27; cdr3_nt: TGTGCCAGCAGTTTATCAACCCGGGGTCAGGAGACCCAGTACTTC; cdr3_aa: CASSLSTRGQETQYF
d_call: -; j_call: TRBJ2-7; clone_size: -; v_call: TRBV5-1; cdr3_nt: TGCGCCAGCAGCTTGGGGGGGGACCCTTACGAGCAGTACTTC; cdr3_aa: CASSLGGDPYEQYF
d_call: TRBD1; j_call: TRBJ1-1; clone_size: -; v_call: TRBV6-1; cdr3_nt: TGTGCCAGCAGCGTGGGACAGGGGGGCACTGAAGCTTTCTTT; cdr3_aa: CASSVGQGGTEAFF
d_call: TRBD2; j_call: TRBJ2-2; clone_size: -; v_call: TRBV7-2; cdr3_nt: TGTGCCAGCAGCCAGGGACTAGCGGGAGGAACCGGGGAGCTGTTTTTT; cdr3_aa: CASSQGLAGGTGELFF
d_call: -; j_call: TRBJ2-5; clone_size: -; v_call: TRBV5-1; cdr3_nt: TGCGCCAGCAGCTTGAGACAATTAGAGACCCAGTACTTC; cdr3_aa: CASSLRQLETQYF
d_call: TRBD1; j_call: TRBJ2-7; clone_size: -; v_call: TRBV7-6; cdr3_nt: TGTGCCAGCAGCCCCCGGGACAGGGTCTACGAGCAGTACTTC; cdr3_aa: CASSPRDRVYEQYF
d_call: -; j_call: TRBJ2-5; clone_size: -; v_call: TRBV15; cdr3_nt: TGTGCCACCAGCAGAGATGCAGGGGAAGAGACCCAGTACTTC; cdr3_aa: CATSRDAGEETQYF
d_call: TRBD2; j_call: TRBJ2-7; clone_size: -; v_call: TRBV5-4; cdr3_nt: TGTGCCAGCAGCTTGGTGGGAGGGAACTACGAGCAGTACTTC; cdr3_aa: CASSLVGGNYEQYF
d_call: TRBD2; j_call: TRBJ2-2; clone_size: once; v_call: TRBV5-1; cdr3_nt: TGCGCCAGCAGCTCCAGACTAGCGGGAGTAGTCTCATCCGGGGAGCTGTTTTTT; cdr3_aa: CASSSRLAGVVSSGELFF
d_call: -; j_call: TRBJ2-2; clone_size: -; v_call: TRBV7-3; cdr3_nt: TGTGCCAGCAGCTCCACTAGCCATCCTTCGAACACCGGGGAGCTGTTTTTT; cdr3_aa: CASSSTSHPSNTGELFF
d_call: TRBD2; j_call: TRBJ2-3; clone_size: once; v_call: TRBV19; cdr3_nt: TGTGCCAGACCCCTAGCGGGAGACACAGATACGCAGTATTTT; cdr3_aa: CARPLAGDTDTQYF
d_call: -; j_call: TRBJ1-2; clone_size: -; v_call: TRBV21-1; cdr3_nt: TGTGCCAGCAGCAGACAGGGTGACGTGTATGGCTACACCTTC; cdr3_aa: CASSRQGDVYGYTF
d_call: -; j_call: TRBJ2-5; clone_size: once; v_call: TRBV6-6; cdr3_nt: TGTGCCAGCAGTCAGACTAGGCAAGAGACCCAGTACTTC; cdr3_aa: CASSQTRQETQYF
d_call: TRBD1; j_call: TRBJ1-2; clone_size: -; v_call: TRBV7-2; cdr3_nt: TGTGCCAGCAGCCACACAGGGGAAGGAAATGGCTACACCTTC; cdr3_aa: CASSHTGEGNGYTF
d_call: TRBD1; j_call: TRBJ1-5; clone_size: -; v_call: TRBV7-8; cdr3_nt: TGTGCCAGCAGCTTAGGAAGGGGGCGTCAGCCCCAGCATTTT; cdr3_aa: CASSLGRGRQPQHF
d_call: TRBD1; j_call: TRBJ2-7; clone_size: -; v_call: TRBV28; cdr3_nt: TGTGCCAGCAGTCCACGGACAGGGGACGAGCAGTACTTC; cdr3_aa: CASSPRTGDEQYF
d_call: TRBD1; j_call: TRBJ1-5; clone_size: -; v_call: TRBV5-1; cdr3_nt: TGCGCCAGCAGCCTACAGGGGGCAAGCAATCAGCTCCAGCATTTT; cdr3_aa: CASSLQGASNQLQHF
d_call: -; j_call: TRBJ2-1; clone_size: -; v_call: TRBV2; cdr3_nt: TGTGCCAGCGGGTGGCGGGAGCAGTTCTTC; cdr3_aa: CASGWREQFF
d_call: TRBD1; j_call: TRBJ2-1; clone_size: -; v_call: TRBV4-1; cdr3_nt: TGCGCCAGCAGCCAAGAAGGGGGCTACTCCTACAATGAGCAGTTCTTC; cdr3_aa: CASSQEGGYSYNEQFF
d_call: TRBD2; j_call: TRBJ2-1; clone_size: -; v_call: TRBV7-3; cdr3_nt: TGTGCCAGCAGCTACGGGACTAGTGCCTACAATGAGCAGTTCTTC; cdr3_aa: CASSYGTSAYNEQFF
d_call: TRBD1; j_call: TRBJ1-1; clone_size: -; v_call: TRBV11-2; cdr3_nt: TGTGCCAGCAATACGGGACAGGGGAACACTGAAGCTTTCTTT; cdr3_aa: CASNTGQGNTEAFF
d_call: TRBD1; j_call: TRBJ1-2; clone_size: -; v_call: TRBV6-6; cdr3_nt: TGTGCCAGCAGTTGGGGGAAACGGGCAGGGGGCGGCTACACCTTC; cdr3_aa: CASSWGKRAGGGYTF
d_call: TRBD1; j_call: TRBJ1-5; clone_size: -; v_call: TRBV5-4; cdr3_nt: TGTGCCAGCAGTAGACAGGGGGACAATCAGCCCCAGCATTTT; cdr3_aa: CASSRQGDNQPQHF
d_call: TRBD1; j_call: TRBJ1-3; clone_size: -; v_call: TRBV5-1; cdr3_nt: TGCGCCAGCAGCTGGGACGGGACAGCGAACTCTGGAAACACCATATATTTT; cdr3_aa: CASSWDGTANSGNTIYF
d_call: TRBD1; j_call: TRBJ2-5; clone_size: -; v_call: TRBV4-1; cdr3_nt: TGCGCCAGCAGCCAAGAAACAGGGGTAGAGACCCAGTACTTC; cdr3_aa: CASSQETGVETQYF
d_call: -; j_call: TRBJ1-6; clone_size: -; v_call: TRBV6-1; cdr3_nt: TGTGCCAGCAGGGTGACAGGAACTAATTCACCCCTCCACTTT; cdr3_aa: CASRVTGTNSPLHF
d_call: TRBD1; j_call: TRBJ2-5; clone_size: once; v_call: TRBV27; cdr3_nt: TGTGCCAGCAGTCCAAACAGGGACAGACCAGAGACCCAGTACTTC; cdr3_aa: CASSPNRDRPETQYF
d_call: TRBD1; j_call: TRBJ2-5; clone_size: -; v_call: TRBV5-1; cdr3_nt: TGCGCCAGCACGAATGAGGACAGGGGGGTTCAAGAGACCCAGTACTTC; cdr3_aa: CASTNEDRGVQETQYF
d_call: TRBD1; j_call: TRBJ1-1; clone_size: -; v_call: TRBV15; cdr3_nt: TGTGCCACCAGCGGGGACAGCAACACTGAAGCTTTCTTT; cdr3_aa: CATSGDSNTEAFF
d_call: -; j_call: TRBJ2-3; clone_size: -; v_call: TRBV5-1; cdr3_nt: TGCGCCAGCAGCTTAGGGGGAAGAACAGATACGCAGTATTTT; cdr3_aa: CASSLGGRTDTQYF